The 28 T cell receptor beta chains in this list originate from one sample, sequenced in a study of T cells in Graves' hyperthyroidism and ophthalmopathy (dated by TCRdb to about 2019). Libraries were built with multiplex PCR. TCRdb lists the instrument as Illumina HiSeq 2000. The TCR beta CDR3 regions were amplified from RNA transcripts. The first round of RT-PCR for the TCR CDR3 was performed with the HTBI primer set and the Qiagen OneStep RT-PCR kit. The raw public reads went through TCRdb reprocessing: fastp at Q25, MiXCR clone calling, in-frame beta chains kept. Rows are combined by CDR3 protein, so each entry shows the most common genes and DNA. The sample profile shows 300,000 to 400,000 distinct CDR3 sequences; roughly 13% of them were found once. The ten largest clones take up 11% of the sample. Source material: blood. The origin of the receptors is a woman in her fifties or sixties with Graves' hyperthyroidism.

The chain couples TRBV29-1 to TRBJ2-6; unclear D gene. Germline V gives CDR1 SQVTM, CDR2 ANQGSEA. The CDR3 has 13 residues. Trimming removed 5 bases at V and 3 bases at J, with 8 bases between. The CDR3 DNA sequence: TGCAGCGTTAACCAGCTTGGGGCCAACGTCCTGACTTTC. Encoded protein: CSVNQLGANVLTF.

At least ten counts were recorded for this clonotype. V and J are TRBV15 and TRBJ2-1, with 9 bases lining up with TRBD1. Germline values: CDR1 LNHNV, CDR2 YYDKDF (reference sequence). CDR3 length equals 17 residues. The ends lost 3 bases at V and 3 bases at J; junction bases unmatched: 9. CDR3 in amino acids: CATSSRTGDTSYNEQFF. CDR3 in DNA: TGTGCCACCAGCAGCCGGACAGGGGACACGAGCTACAATGAGCAGTTCTTC.

This clonotype was seen only a few times. In nucleotides, the CDR3 is TGTGCCAGCAGTGAAGGTACGGGGAACACTGAAGCTTTCTTT. Amino acids: CASSEGTGNTEAFF. This chain joins TRBV2 and TRBJ1-1; unclear D gene. CDR1 SNHLY and CDR2 FYNNEI come from the germline V gene. The CDR3 sequence is 14 residues long. The V end was cut by 1 base, the J end by 1 base, with 7 bases between.

This clonotype was observed at least ten times. This chain uses TRBV6-9 with TRBJ2-6; D remains ambiguous. The germline V and J ends were trimmed by 8 bases and 4 bases, with 9 bases remaining between them. The CDR3 extends over 13 amino acids. Germline CDR1 and CDR2: MNHGY and SVAAGI. For the CDR3, the DNA is TGTGCCAGCCTCAGATCCGGGGCCAACGTCCTGACTTTC. Residues: CASLRSGANVLTF.

The chain recombines TRBV7-9 with TRBJ2-5; 15 bases match TRBD2. This CDR3 is built from 16 residues. The V and J ends lost 5 bases and 5 bases, in that order; junction bases with no gene match: 6. Germline V CDR1 and CDR2: SEHNR, FQNEAQ (reference sequence). The CDR3 loop is CASSPRTSGRGETQYF. DNA for the CDR3: TGTGCCAGCAGCCCGAGGACTAGCGGGAGGGGTGAGACCCAGTACTTC.

This clonotype was detected ten times or more. The genes are TRBV15 and TRBJ1-1; unclear D gene. Germline V gene sequence: CDR1 LNHNV, CDR2 YYDKDF (reference sequence). With 0 bases removed from V and 9 bases from J, the gap between germline ends came to 11 bases. This CDR3 is 13 amino acids long. CDR3 amino acids: CATSRDRGGKAFF. The DNA of the CDR3 is TGTGCCACCAGCAGAGATCGCGGAGGTAAAGCTTTCTTT.

This rearrangement joins TRBV29-1 to TRBJ1-2, with no clear D. The germline V and J ends were trimmed by 6 bases and 11 bases, with 13 bases remaining between them. This CDR3 comprises 10 residues. Germline loops: CDR1 SQVTM, CDR2 ANQGSEA. The CDR3 loop is CSVDSGSYTF. CDR3 nucleotide sequence: TGCAGCGTAGACTCCGGGTCTTACACCTTC.

The chain recombines TRBV6-5 with TRBJ2-2; D might be TRBD2 (6 bases). The V gene's germline CDR1 is MNHEY and CDR2 SVGAGI. The CDR3 is 14 residues long. Trimming stripped 2 bases from V and 6 bases from J, with 10 bases between. This CDR3 reads CASSYPTGAGELFF. The CDR3 DNA reads as TGTGCCAGCAGTTACCCAACGGGAGCCGGGGAGCTGTTTTTT.

This clonotype has at least ten counts. The chain combines TRBV18 with TRBJ2-3; 7 nucleotides align to TRBD1. V was clipped by 4 bases and J by 4 bases; unmatched bases: 11. The CDR3 length is 16 residues. Germline V lookup: CDR1 KGHSH, CDR2 LQKENI. CDR3 DNA sequence: TGTGCCAGCTCACAGGGACAGATGGGGTCCGCAGATACGCAGTATTTT. Its protein product is CASSQGQMGSADTQYF.

This clonotype was picked up many times. V and J are TRBV5-1 and TRBJ2-2; 7 bases agree with TRBD2. The germline gives CDR1 SGHRS, CDR2 YFSETQ. CDR3 size: 15 residues. Trimming cost V 3 bases and J 3 bases; bases outside gene matches: 5. CDR3 coding DNA: TGCGCCAGCAGCTACTCTAGCGGATACACCGGGGAGCTGTTTTTT. Translated: CASSYSSGYTGELFF.

The sample holds a few counts of this clonotype. The rearrangement links TRBV5-4 to TRBJ2-5; perhaps TRBD2 as D (6 bases). The CDR3 loop spans 14 amino acids. Looked up from germline, CDR1 is SGHNT and CDR2 is YYREEE (reference sequence). The germline V and J ends were trimmed by 5 bases and 2 bases, with 13 bases remaining between them. The CDR3 DNA sequence: TGTGCCAGCAGTAGAGGGACTGCACAAGAGACCCAGTACTTC. Its protein is CASSRGTAQETQYF.

This clonotype was seen ten or more times. The chain couples TRBV6-6 to TRBJ2-3; 10 positions agree with TRBD2. CDR1 and CDR2 (germline): MNHNY, SVGAGI (reference sequence). This CDR3 has 17 amino acids. The junction had 5 bases not matched to a gene; V was cut back by 2 bases and J by 0 bases. The CDR3 DNA reads TGTGCCAGCAGTTACAGGGGGACTAGCGTTAGCACAGATACGCAGTATTTT. Protein: CASSYRGTSVSTDTQYF.

This clonotype was seen many times. V and J are TRBV10-3 and TRBJ1-2; 9 bases are shared with TRBD1. CDR3 length: 15 residues. Germline loops: CDR1 ENHRY, CDR2 SYGVKD. V lost 6 bases and J lost 2; bases outside the gene matches: 7. Here the CDR3 reads CAISPQGAINYGYTF. The CDR3 DNA reads TGTGCCATCAGCCCACAGGGGGCGATAAACTATGGCTACACCTTC.

This clonotype was counted many times. The chain has TRBV27 and TRBJ2-3; no reliable D call. V was clipped by 3 bases and J by 4 bases, with 11 bases between them. Germline values: CDR1 MNHEY, CDR2 SMNVEV (reference sequence). The CDR3 length is 14 residues. The CDR3 DNA sequence: TGTGCCAGCAGTTTCAGAAGCGCGGCAGATACGCAGTATTTT. Encoded protein: CASSFRSAADTQYF.

This clonotype appeared many times. V and J are TRBV9 and TRBJ2-2; D is unresolved. The CDR3 sequence is 16 residues long. Germline V gives CDR1 SGDLS, CDR2 YYNGEE. V lost 1 base, J lost 0 bases, and 10 bases lay in between. The DNA of the CDR3 is TGTGCCAGCAGCGTACAAAGCACAACGAACACCGGGGAGCTGTTTTTT. This encodes CASSVQSTTNTGELFF.

The sample holds many counts of this clonotype. DNA of the CDR3: TGTGCCAGCAGTTTCGGGGGGTACACTGAAGCTTTCTTT. It yields the protein CASSFGGYTEAFF. This chain uses TRBV6-2 or TRBV6-3 with TRBJ1-1, with a possible D match to TRBD1 (5 bases). CDR1 and CDR2 (germline): MNHEY, SVGEGT. The CDR3 extends over 13 amino acids. V was clipped by 4 bases and J by 3 bases, with 9 bases between them.

The V gene is TRBV11-2, the J gene TRBJ1-1; D remains ambiguous. Deletions cut 4 bases from V and 4 bases from J, with 10 bases between. CDR3 length equals 13 residues. Germline CDR1 and CDR2: SGHAT and FQNNGV. The CDR3 loop is CASSSTTGTEAFF. In DNA form, the CDR3 reads TGTGCCAGCAGCTCCACCACGGGCACTGAAGCTTTCTTT. The entire variable domain, with the rest obtained from reference TRBV11-2 and TRBJ1-1, is as follows: EAGVAQSPRYKIIEKRQSVAFWCNPISGHATLYWYQQILGQGPKLLIQFQNNGVVDDSQLPKDRFSAERLKGVDSTLKIQPAKLEDSAVYLCASSSTTGTEAFFGQGTRLTVV.

The sample holds many counts of this clonotype. V and J are TRBV20-1 and TRBJ2-7; no reliable D call. V dropped 4 bases and J dropped 2 bases, with 12 bases sitting between them. The CDR3 covers 13 residues. Germline CDR1 DFQATT, CDR2 SNEGSKA (reference sequence). The CDR3 loop is CSANTLYPYEQYF. The CDR3 region has the DNA TGCAGTGCTAATACTCTTTACCCCTACGAGCAGTACTTC.

Many counts were recorded for this clonotype. The chain has TRBV6-1 and TRBJ2-3; 13 bases line up with TRBD2. Trimming took 6 bases from V and 2 from J; bases not matched to a gene: 2. The CDR3 extends over 15 amino acids. Germline CDR1 and CDR2: MNHNS and SASEGT. The CDR3 sequence: CASSTSGRDTDTQYF. The DNA for the CDR3 is TGTGCCAGCAGCACTAGCGGGAGGGACACAGATACGCAGTATTTT.

This clonotype was counted at least ten times. The V and J genes are TRBV2 and TRBJ1-1, with TRBD1 matching 9 bases. This CDR3 is 14 amino acids long. V was pared by 7 bases and J by 3 bases, with 6 bases of the junction left unmatched. Germline assignment: CDR1 SNHLY and CDR2 FYNNEI. The CDR3 loop reads CASTRTGVDTEAFF. As DNA, the CDR3 is TGTGCCAGCACGCGGACAGGGGTTGACACTGAAGCTTTCTTT.

To note about this clonotype: A much bigger clone sits one base away, suggesting this may be a read error. The chain employs TRBV12-3 or TRBV12-4 and TRBJ2-5, with 8 nucleotides matching TRBD2. This CDR3 is built from 14 residues. The ends lost 7 bases at V and 5 bases at J; junction bases unmatched: 9. The CDR3 nucleotides read TGTGCCAGCATACCGGGACTAGAGGGGGAGACCCAGTACTTC. Residues: CASIPGLEGETQYF.

The rearrangement links TRBV20-1 to TRBJ2-2, with 12 bases identical to TRBD2. CDR1 and CDR2 from the germline V gene are DFQATT and SNEGSKA (reference sequence). The CDR3 loop spans 16 amino acids. After removal of 0 bases from V and 6 bases from J, the junction contained 5 bases not matched to a gene. The DNA for the CDR3 is TGCAGTGCTAGAGATAGGAGACTAGCGGGAGCCGGGGAGCTGTTTTTT. This encodes CSARDRRLAGAGELFF.

At least ten counts were recorded for this clonotype. This chain links TRBV7-3 with TRBJ2-1; possible D gene TRBD2, 6 bases. Between the trimmed V and J ends, which lost 2 bases and 7 bases, there was a span of 12 bases. Germline lookup yields CDR1 SGHTA and CDR2 FQGTGA. There are 14 residues in the CDR3. In DNA, the CDR3 is TGTGCCAGCAGCTTAGCGCGGGATATAAATGAGCAGTTCTTC. This sequence encodes CASSLARDINEQFF.

This clonotype was recorded at least ten times. The chain carries TRBV14 and TRBJ2-2; D remains unclear. Per the germline V gene, CDR1 is SGHDN and CDR2 is FVKESK. The CDR3 sequence is 12 residues long. The V and J ends lost 3 bases and 9 bases respectively, with 8 bases between them. The CDR3 DNA reads as TGTGCCAGCAGCCAGGCTGCCCGGGAGCTGTTTTTT. Its protein product is CASSQAARELFF. Full variable domain (remainder filled in from reference TRBV14 and TRBJ2-2): EAGVTQFPSHSVIEKGQTVTLRCDPISGHDNLYWYRRVMGKEIKFLLHFVKESKQDESGMPNNRFLAERTGGTYSTLKVQPAELEDSGVYFCASSQAARELFFGEGSRLTVL.

The chain links TRBV6-1 to TRBJ2-7; 7 bases map to TRBD1. V shed 3 bases, J shed 2 bases, and the junction held 7 bases outside the gene matches. Germline CDR1 MNHNS, CDR2 SASEGT. The CDR3 loop spans 15 amino acids. Here the CDR3 DNA reads TGTGCCAGCAGTGAGGCTGGGACAGAGACCTACGAGCAGTACTTC. As protein: CASSEAGTETYEQYF.

At least ten counts were recorded for this clonotype. The chain employs TRBV4-1 and TRBJ2-1; weak D call: TRBD2 (6 bases). V was clipped by 3 bases and J by 4 bases, with 10 bases between them. From germline, CDR1 is MGHRA and CDR2 YSYEKL. The CDR3 is 14 residues long. The CDR3 spells CASSQIGGYNEQFF. CDR3 bases: TGCGCCAGCAGCCAGATAGGAGGGTACAATGAGCAGTTCTTC.

This clonotype was seen more than once but under ten times. The V gene is TRBV19, the J gene TRBJ2-7; 9 bases agree with TRBD2. V was pared by 5 bases and J by 5 bases, with 7 bases of the junction left unmatched. CDR1 is LNHDA, CDR2 SQIVND, per germline (reference sequence). The CDR3 loop spans 14 amino acids. The CDR3 DNA follows: TGTGCCAGTAGTCCGGGACTAGCTAGGAACGAGCAGTACTTC. As protein: CASSPGLARNEQYF.

Many counts were recorded for this clonotype. The rearrangement joins TRBV15 to TRBJ2-5, with 16 bases aligning to TRBD2. Germline CDR1 and CDR2: LNHNV and YYDKDF (reference sequence). The CDR3 has 17 amino acids. The V segment lost 1 base and the J segment 5 bases; nucleotides outside the gene matches: 4. The CDR3 spells CATSRGGTSGRAETQYF. DNA for the CDR3: TGTGCCACCAGCAGAGGAGGGACTAGCGGGAGGGCGGAGACCCAGTACTTC.